This is a list of T cell receptor beta chains from one sample in a study of Tregs in tolerant kidney transplant recipients. TCRdb's copy holds only in-frame clones and misses some; the assay was immunoSEQ multiplex PCR. The table shows fewer than 80,000 clones, with 85% to 90% occurring only once. Sample: CD4+ T cells from blood, taken before the transplant. The source is a human donor who received a combined kidney and bone marrow transplant. Each CDR3 is given with its conserved first and last residue. The D gene is left open where the match is weak. Size is omitted from some rows. Given values are once, few, many or a class for expanded clones.

clone_size,d_call,j_call,v_call,cdr3_nt,cdr3_aa
medium-sized,-,TRBJ1-5,TRBV6-1,TGTGCCAGCAGTGAAAACAGGTTTAATCAGCCCCAGCATTTT,CASSENRFNQPQHF
-,-,TRBJ1-4,TRBV30,TGTGCCTGGAGTGAAGGGGATGAAAAACTGTTTTTT,CAWSEGDEKLFF
-,TRBD2,TRBJ2-7,TRBV4-2,TGTGCCAGCAGCCAAGGACTAGCGGGAGCCTACGAGCAGTACTTC,CASSQGLAGAYEQYF
-,-,TRBJ1-5,TRBV18,TGTGCCAGCTCACCCAGGTGGCAGCCCCAGCATTTT,CASSPRWQPQHF
-,-,TRBJ1-1,TRBV28,TGTGCCAGCAGTTTACAATACGGTGAAGCTTTCTTT,CASSLQYGEAFF
-,-,TRBJ2-3,TRBV7-8,TGTGCCAGCAGCCGACGCAGACTAGGAGTCACAGATACGCAGTATTTT,CASSRRRLGVTDTQYF
-,TRBD2,TRBJ2-1,TRBV28,TGTGCCAGCAGTTTCGGGGGGTTTATCCAAAACGAGCAGTTCTTC,CASSFGGFIQNEQFF
-,-,TRBJ1-1,TRBV5-1,TGCGCCAGCAGCTTAAGTACGGGGAACACTGAAGCTTTCTTT,CASSLSTGNTEAFF
-,TRBD2,TRBJ2-1,TRBV7-2,TGTGCCAGCAGTTTCCTAGCGGGAGAGTCCTACAATGAGCAGTTCTTC,CASSFLAGESYNEQFF
-,-,TRBJ2-5,TRBV7-3,TGTGCCAGCAGCAGGTCCCCGGGAGAGACCCAGTACTTC,CASSRSPGETQYF
-,-,TRBJ1-1,TRBV27,TGTGCCAGCAGTTTATCCCGGACAGCTAACACTGAAGCTTTCTTT,CASSLSRTANTEAFF